Listed here are 28 T cell receptor beta chains from one sample, sequenced in a study of graft-versus-host responses after intestinal transplantation (dated by TCRdb to 2020 to 2022). Library preparation employed the immunoSEQ multiplex PCR assay. The table comes from immuneACCESS by way of TCRdb, which keeps in-frame sequences with V and J called. Part of the clones is missing from these tables; in studies checked, under half for an unresolved V gene and the rest for unknown reasons. Recorded for this sample are 8,800 or so clones; just under 80% of them occurred a single time. The ten largest clonotypes hold roughly a quarter of the sample. Dithiothreitol, EDTA incubations and collagenase D digestion were used to isolate intraepithelial and lamina propria lymphocytes from graft specimens. The sample consisted of ileum tissue, taken 527 days after intestinal transplant. The receptors stem from a human patient who received an intestinal transplant, so some T cells may come from the graft donor.

As to this clone: Mismatch with germline at one junction end may stem from a read error. CDR3 sequence reads: CAGSLGTGELFF. The DNA for the CDR3 is TGCGCCGGCAGCTTAGGCACCGGGGAGCTGTTTTTT. The chain links TRBV5-1 to TRBJ2-2, with no clear D. Looked up from germline, CDR1 is SGHRS and CDR2 is YFSETQ. The CDR3 is made up of 12 amino acids.

V gene TRBV9 combines with J gene TRBJ2-2, with a possible D match to TRBD1 (5 bases). The CDR3 totals 14 residues. The V gene lost 0 bases and the J gene lost 6 bases, with 9 bases spanning the gap. Germline assignment: CDR1 SGDLS and CDR2 YYNGEE. CDR3 nucleotide sequence: TGTGCCAGCAGCGTAGTGACAGTACCCGGGGAGCTGTTTTTT. Its translation: CASSVVTVPGELFF.

The CDR3 region is CASSELPGSGGYEQYF. The CDR3 DNA is TGTGCCAGCAGTGAACTTCCCGGATCAGGGGGCTACGAGCAGTACTTC. J is TRBJ2-7 and V is TRBV6-1; 7 bases map to TRBD1. The CDR3 sequence is 16 residues long. Trimming cost V 2 bases and J 3 bases; bases outside gene matches: 10. Germline CDR1 reads MNHNS; CDR2 reads SASEGT.

J is TRBJ2-2 and V is TRBV6-1; TRBD1 aligns across 9 bases. Per the germline V gene, CDR1 is MNHNS and CDR2 is SASEGT. The CDR3 spans 15 residues. V was clipped by 6 bases and J by 4 bases; unmatched bases: 6. The CDR3 sequence is CASSPGDRVTGELFF. In DNA form, the CDR3 reads TGTGCCAGCAGCCCCGGGGACAGGGTCACCGGGGAGCTGTTTTTT.

This clone was found a few times. J is TRBJ2-3 and V is TRBV6-1; D is ambiguous. V was cut by 0 bases and J by 6 bases, with 4 bases left in between. The CDR3 covers 12 residues. The germline V gene encodes CDR1 MNHNS and CDR2 SASEGT. Written as DNA, the CDR3 is TGTGCCAGCAGTGAAGCCCTCGATACGCAGTATTTT. Translating gives CASSEALDTQYF.

V and J are TRBV6-5 and TRBJ1-6; D uncertain. Germline V gene data show CDR1 as MNHEY and CDR2 as SVGAGI. Trimming took off 8 bases at V and 11 bases at J, with 19 bases between the two ends. The CDR3 spans 14 residues. This CDR3 reads CASQPGPIQAPLHF. As DNA, the CDR3 is TGTGCCAGCCAACCCGGACCGATTCAGGCACCCCTCCACTTT.

This sequence joins TRBV2 and TRBJ2-5; the match to TRBD2 covers 9 bases. The CDR3 has 13 residues. Germline values: CDR1 SNHLY, CDR2 FYNNEI. The V and J ends lost 5 bases and 5 bases, in that order; junction bases with no gene match: 3. The CDR3: CASSRTSVETQYF. As DNA, the CDR3 is TGTGCCAGCAGTAGGACTAGCGTTGAGACCCAGTACTTC.

The rearrangement links TRBV2 to TRBJ2-3; D not resolved. The V and J ends lost 11 bases and 0 bases respectively, with 12 bases between them. Germline CDR1 and CDR2: SNHLY and FYNNEI. CDR3 size: 13 residues. The CDR3 bases are TGTGCCGACAAACCCGGAAGCACAGATACGCAGTATTTT. It encodes CADKPGSTDTQYF.

By share, this clone counts as large. The CDR3 spells CATSRDPSTQETQYF. The DNA for the CDR3 is TGTGCCACCAGCAGAGATCCCTCTACTCAAGAGACCCAGTACTTC. This chain uses TRBV15 with TRBJ2-5; no reliable D call. The CDR3 is 15 amino acids. The V and J ends lost 0 bases and 2 bases respectively, with 10 bases between them. Germline V gene sequence: CDR1 LNHNV, CDR2 YYDKDF (reference sequence).

This clone was seen only a few times. The chain is built from TRBV7-6 and TRBJ1-6; 11 bases fit TRBD1. Germline assignment: CDR1 SGHVS and CDR2 FNYEAQ. This CDR3 contains 15 residues. V was clipped by 5 bases and J by 9 bases; unmatched bases: 6. CDR3 amino acids: CASSTGTGGVSPLHF. For the CDR3, the DNA is TGTGCCAGCAGCACCGGGACAGGGGGGGTTTCACCCCTCCACTTT. Full variable domain (missing parts from reference TRBV7-6 and TRBJ1-6): GAGVSQSPRYKVTKRGQDVALRCDPISGHVSLYWYRQALGQGPEFLTYFNYEAQQDKSGLPNDRFSAERPEGSISTLTIQRTEQRDSAMYRCASSTGTGGVSPLHFGNGTRLTVT.

The chain uses TRBV29-1 and TRBJ2-3; 8 bases line up with TRBD2. V lost 3 bases to trimming and J lost 2 bases; unmatched junction nucleotides: 4. The CDR3 totals 14 residues. The germline CDR1 and CDR2 sequences are SQVTM and ANQGSEA. CDR3 in DNA: TGCAGCGTTGACGGGAGGGGAGCCACAGATACGCAGTATTTT. Its protein is CSVDGRGATDTQYF.

The chain uses TRBV25-1 and TRBJ2-3, with D perhaps matching TRBD2 (5 bases). The CDR3 loop spans 15 amino acids. Trimming removed 1 base at V and 11 bases at J, with 19 bases between. Germline V gives CDR1 MGHDK, CDR2 SYGVNS. The CDR3 sequence: CASSELRASRPRQYF. The CDR3, as DNA: TGTGCCAGCAGTGAATTGCGGGCCTCACGGCCACGGCAGTATTTT.

This chain links TRBV5-5 with TRBJ2-1, with D tentatively TRBD2 (5 bases). Per germline, CDR1 SGHKS and CDR2 YYEKEE (reference sequence). This CDR3 spans 14 amino acids. The V and J ends lost 2 bases and 0 bases respectively, with 6 bases between them. This CDR3 reads CASSLADSYNEQFF. For the CDR3, the DNA is TGTGCCAGCAGCTTAGCGGACTCCTACAATGAGCAGTTCTTC.

The genes are TRBV6-6 and TRBJ2-2; a possible D gene is TRBD1 (7 bases). The CDR3 length is 16 residues. Germline loops: CDR1 MNHNY, CDR2 SVGAGI (reference sequence). V was pared by 5 bases and J by 7 bases, with 20 bases between. The CDR3 DNA follows: TGTGCCAGCAGTCACCGACAGGGAGGTGTATACGGGGAGCTGTTTTTT. This codes for CASSHRQGGVYGELFF.

Written as DNA, the CDR3 is TGTGCCAGCATAAGGGACTTCTCCTACAATGAGCAGTTCTTC. Protein sequence: CASIRDFSYNEQFF. The chain links TRBV5-8 to TRBJ2-1; TRBD2 might be the D (6 bases). The CDR3 is 14 residues long. CDR1 SGHTS and CDR2 YDEGEE come from the germline V gene. Deletions cut 6 bases from V and 0 bases from J, with 10 bases between.

The chain is built from TRBV6-5 and TRBJ2-7; the match to TRBD2 covers 12 bases. The CDR3 has 15 residues. CDR1 and CDR2 from the germline V gene are MNHEY and SVGAGI. Trimming removed 0 bases from V and 3 bases from J; junction bases left unmatched: 0. The CDR3: CASSYSTSGSYEQYF. CDR3 bases: TGTGCCAGCAGTTACTCGACTAGCGGGAGCTACGAGCAGTACTTC.

The genes are TRBV28 and TRBJ1-6; a weak D match, TRBD1 (5 bases). CDR1 and CDR2 (germline): MDHEN, SYDVKM. This CDR3 comprises 16 residues. V shed 7 bases and J shed 9 bases, with 22 bases lying between them. The CDR3 spells CASIPLGGYEGSPLHF. The CDR3 nucleotides read TGTGCCAGCATCCCGCTTGGGGGATATGAGGGTTCACCCCTCCACTTT. Filled out from reference TRBV28 and TRBJ1-6, the complete variable domain reads DVKVTQSSRYLVKRTGEKVFLECVQDMDHENMFWYRQDPGLGLRLIYFSYDVKMKEKGDIPEGYSVSREKKERFSLILESASTNQTSMYLCASIPLGGYEGSPLHFGNGTRLTVT.

The chain has TRBV29-1 and TRBJ1-1, with D maybe TRBD1 (5 bases). The CDR3 consists of 11 residues. Germline CDR1 is SQVTM and CDR2 is ANQGSEA. V gave up 7 bases and J gave up 10 bases, with 16 bases separating them. The CDR3 nucleotides read TGCAGCGCCTTTGGGGCAACGGGAGCTTTCTTT. This sequence encodes CSAFGATGAFF.

The chain carries TRBV6-5 and TRBJ2-1, with 9 bases lining up with TRBD2. The CDR3 covers 14 residues. Germline V gene data show CDR1 as MNHEY and CDR2 as SVGAGI. V lost 2 bases and J lost 9; bases outside the gene matches: 5. This CDR3 is CASSYKGTSSEQFF. Here the CDR3 DNA reads TGTGCCAGCAGTTACAAAGGGACTAGCAGTGAGCAGTTCTTC.

This clone came up once. In DNA form, the CDR3 reads TGCGCCAGCAGCCCCCTTCAAACCATAGCGGGAGGGCGAGAGACCCAGTACTTC. It is translated as CASSPLQTIAGGRETQYF. V and J are TRBV4-1 and TRBJ2-5; 11 nucleotides align to TRBD2. Germline CDR1 and CDR2: MGHRA and YSYEKL. The CDR3 runs 18 residues. V lost 4 bases, J lost 4 bases, and 14 bases stayed unmatched.

This clone was counted between two and nine times. A much larger clone lies one base from this, so it may be a read error. The chain combines TRBV5-4 with TRBJ1-3; TRBD1 agrees at 7 bases. The CDR3 sequence is 18 residues long. The germline V gene has CDR1 SGHNT and CDR2 YYREEE (reference sequence). CDR3: CASILGRTGEGSGNTIYF. The CDR3 DNA is TGTGCCAGCATCTTGGGAAGAACAGGGGAAGGCTCTGGAAACACCATATATTTT.

The V gene is TRBV15, the J gene TRBJ2-3; 8 bases match TRBD1. This CDR3 has 13 residues. Germline assignment: CDR1 LNHNV and CDR2 YYDKDF (reference sequence). After removal of 9 bases from V and 6 bases from J, the junction contained 8 bases not matched to a gene. This CDR3 reads CATTDRVGDTQYF. CDR3 bases: TGTGCCACGACGGACAGGGTGGGGGATACGCAGTATTTT.

The chain has TRBV10-2 and TRBJ1-5; tentatively, D is TRBD1 (6 bases). Deletions cut 1 base from V and 4 bases from J, with 8 bases between. This CDR3 has 14 residues. Germline loops: CDR1 WSHSY, CDR2 SAAADI. CDR3 sequence: CASSEWDKNQPQHF. Written as DNA, the CDR3 is TGCGCCAGCAGTGAGTGGGACAAAAATCAGCCCCAGCATTTT.

The chain uses TRBV18 and TRBJ2-5; no reliable D call. V lost 1 base and J 2 bases, leaving 5 bases between the germline ends. The CDR3 extends over 13 amino acids. From germline, CDR1 is KGHSH and CDR2 LQKENI. CDR3 residues: CASSPRLQETQYF. In DNA, the CDR3 is TGTGCCAGCTCACCACGCCTTCAAGAGACCCAGTACTTC.

The V gene is TRBV7-9, the J gene TRBJ2-6; no definite D call. The V gene lost 7 bases and the J gene lost 4 bases, with 11 bases spanning the gap. Germline V gives CDR1 SEHNR, CDR2 FQNEAQ (reference sequence). The CDR3 contains 14 residues. Here the CDR3 DNA reads TGTGCCAGCACCCGCTCGAACGGGGCCAACGTCCTGACTTTC. This gives the protein CASTRSNGANVLTF.

This clone is hyperexpanded by share. The sample has other DNA sequences that encode this CDR3 too. This chain uses TRBV15 with TRBJ1-4, with D hard to call. Looked up from germline, CDR1 is LNHNV and CDR2 is YYDKDF (reference sequence). Trimming took 0 bases from V and 4 from J, leaving 9 bases between them. The length of the CDR3 is 15 residues. CDR3 nucleotide sequence: TGTGCCACCAGCAGAGATAACAGCCTTAATGAAAAACTGTTTTTT. The encoded protein is CATSRDNSLNEKLFF.

The chain carries TRBV7-3 and TRBJ2-1; 8 positions agree with TRBD2. The germline CDR1 and CDR2 sequences are SGHTA and FQGTGA. This CDR3 is 17 amino acids long. V lost 5 bases, J lost 0 bases, and 9 bases stayed unmatched. The CDR3 loop is CASSPRLARSSYNEQFF. For the CDR3, the DNA is TGTGCCAGCAGCCCAAGACTAGCGCGGAGCTCCTACAATGAGCAGTTCTTC. Full variable domain (rest looked up from reference TRBV7-3 and TRBJ2-1): GAGVSQTPSNKVTEKGKYVELRCDPISGHTALYWYRQSLGQGPEFLIYFQGTGAADDSGLPNDRFFAVRPEGSVSTLKIQRTERGDSAVYLCASSPRLARSSYNEQFFGPGTRLTVL.

This clone was observed once. Other DNA sequences in this sample translate to the same CDR3. The chain recombines TRBV5-1 with TRBJ1-1, with 7 bases aligning to TRBD1. The CDR3 has 15 amino acids. The germline V gene encodes CDR1 SGHRS and CDR2 YFSETQ. The trim removed 0 bases at V and 3 bases at J, leaving 5 bases unmatched. CDR3 DNA: TGCGCCAGCAGCTTGGGGAGGGGGCTTGACACTGAAGCTTTCTTT. Protein: CASSLGRGLDTEAFF.